Listed below are T cell receptor beta chains from one sample, sequenced in a study of radiation and T cells in renal cell carcinoma. Profiling relied on immunoSEQ multiplex PCR, and the TCRdb table lists in-frame clones only, not all of them. This table has about 140,000 clones, 75% to 90% appearing once. The source material was blood, sampled from a patient whose treatment included radiotherapy and nephrectomy. Receptors were obtained from a woman aged 45-60 years with renal cell carcinoma. Both conserved end residues are part of each CDR3. D genes are given only for firm matches. Clone sizes are given selectively: once, few, many, or a class where the clone is expanded.

J: TRBJ1-2
D: -
V: TRBV9
size: few
DNA: TGTGCCAGCAGTGAGGGAGGGGCCACAAACTATGGCTACACCTTC
CDR3: CASSEGGATNYGYTF

J: TRBJ1-1
D: -
V: TRBV5-5
size: -
DNA: TGTGCCAGCAGCTTGGACCTAGTGAACACTGAAGCTTTCTTT
CDR3: CASSLDLVNTEAFF

J: TRBJ2-5
D: -
V: TRBV7-2
size: -
DNA: TGTGCCAGCAGCTTAGCAGCGTCCTCAGAGACCCAGTACTTC
CDR3: CASSLAASSETQYF

J: TRBJ1-2
D: -
V: TRBV14
size: few
DNA: TGTGCCAGCAGCCAAGCCCGGGCCGGAACCTATGGCTACACCTTC
CDR3: CASSQARAGTYGYTF

J: TRBJ2-2
D: -
V: TRBV5-1
size: once
DNA: TGCGCCAGCAGGGAGGAGGATAGGGAGCTGTTTTTT
CDR3: CASREEDRELFF

J: TRBJ1-1
D: TRBD1
V: TRBV9
size: -
DNA: TGTGCCAGCATCTCTTGGACAGGGGCTAGTTTGAACACTGAAGCTTTCTTT
CDR3: CASISWTGASLNTEAFF

J: TRBJ1-5
D: -
V: TRBV7-2
size: few
DNA: TGTGCCAGCAGCCCTTACGATCAGCCCCAGCATTTT
CDR3: CASSPYDQPQHF

J: TRBJ2-3
D: -
V: TRBV2
size: -
DNA: TGTGCCAGCCACAGGGATCCCTCAGATACGCAGTATTTT
CDR3: CASHRDPSDTQYF

J: TRBJ1-4
D: -
V: TRBV7-2
size: -
DNA: TGTGCCAGCAGCTCCCAGATTCAGGGAGAAAAACTGTTTTTT
CDR3: CASSSQIQGEKLFF

J: TRBJ2-2
D: -
V: TRBV2
size: -
DNA: TGTGCCAGCAGGAAAGGCAGGCCGAACACCGGGGAGCTGTTTTTT
CDR3: CASRKGRPNTGELFF

J: TRBJ1-5
D: -
V: TRBV7-9
size: -
DNA: TGTGCCAGCAGCTTAGCTGGAGGGTTCGGGCCCCAGCATTTT
CDR3: CASSLAGGFGPQHF

J: TRBJ1-1
D: -
V: TRBV7-9
size: many
DNA: TGTGCCAGCAGCTTAGAGCCTCGGGGGCGTAGGGCTGAAGCTTTCTTT
CDR3: CASSLEPRGRRAEAFF

J: TRBJ2-4
D: TRBD1
V: TRBV5-6
size: once
DNA: TGTGCCAGCAGCCGGGACAGGGGGCTTAGGAACATTCAGTACTTC
CDR3: CASSRDRGLRNIQYF

J: TRBJ2-2
D: -
V: TRBV5-4
size: -
DNA: TGTGCCAGCAGCTTGGTCCCCCATCTTAGACACACCGGGGAGCTGTTTTTT
CDR3: CASSLVPHLRHTGELFF

J: TRBJ2-7
D: -
V: TRBV6-1
size: -
DNA: TGTGCAGCGAGGGCTCCGAGCTCCTACGAGCAGTACTTC
CDR3: CAARAPSSYEQYF

J: TRBJ1-1
D: TRBD1
V: TRBV9
size: -
DNA: TGTGCCAGCAGCGTAGATCCAGGGGGAAGGACTGAAGCTTTCTTT
CDR3: CASSVDPGGRTEAFF

J: TRBJ2-2
D: -
V: TRBV28
size: once
DNA: TGTGCCAGCATCCAGGGGCGGGGGAAGGCCGGGGAGCTGTTTTTT
CDR3: CASIQGRGKAGELFF

J: TRBJ2-7
D: -
V: TRBV10-2
size: few
DNA: TGCGCCAGCGGCTACGAGCAGTACTTC
CDR3: CASGYEQYF

J: TRBJ2-2
D: -
V: TRBV5-6
size: few
DNA: TGTGCCAGCAGCTTGGGAGGGGGGAACACCGGGGAGCTGTTTTTT
CDR3: CASSLGGGNTGELFF

J: TRBJ1-1
D: -
V: TRBV6-6
size: once
DNA: TGTGCCAGCAGTTACTCTCGGGTGAACACTGAAGCTTTCTTT
CDR3: CASSYSRVNTEAFF

J: TRBJ2-1
D: TRBD1
V: TRBV7-2
size: -
DNA: TGTGCCAGCAGCCCCGGGACAGGGCGAGTTGAGCAGTTCTTC
CDR3: CASSPGTGRVEQFF

J: TRBJ1-2
D: TRBD1
V: TRBV6-5
size: -
DNA: TGTGCCAGCAGGGACAGGCGAGGGACTGGGTACACCTTC
CDR3: CASRDRRGTGYTF

J: TRBJ1-4
D: -
V: TRBV5-1
size: -
DNA: TGCGCCAGCAGCTTAGGACAACCTCCCGAAAAACTGTTTTTT
CDR3: CASSLGQPPEKLFF

J: TRBJ1-1
D: -
V: TRBV20-1
size: -
DNA: TGCAGTGCCCTCCGGGGTGAAGCTTTCTTT
CDR3: CSALRGEAFF

J: TRBJ1-1
D: -
V: TRBV30
size: -
DNA: TGTGCCTGCCTCGGGGGATCTGAAGCTTTCTTT
CDR3: CACLGGSEAFF

J: TRBJ1-2
D: -
V: TRBV27
size: -
DNA: TGTGCCAGCAGGGTAGGGACTGATCTTGGCTACACCTTC
CDR3: CASRVGTDLGYTF

J: TRBJ2-4
D: TRBD1
V: TRBV4-3
size: -
DNA: TGCGCCAGCACCCCAGACAGGGCGAACTGGAACATTCAGTACTTC
CDR3: CASTPDRANWNIQYF

J: TRBJ2-1
D: -
V: TRBV9
size: -
DNA: TGTGCCAGCAGCGGGGTTTGGAGGGGAGGAGATGAGCAGTTCTTC
CDR3: CASSGVWRGGDEQFF

J: TRBJ1-3
D: -
V: TRBV7-2
size: -
DNA: TGTGCCAGCAGCTCCACCCCTGGAAACACCATATATTTT
CDR3: CASSSTPGNTIYF

J: TRBJ1-1
D: TRBD1
V: TRBV19
size: -
DNA: TGTGCCAGTACAAGGACAGGGGGCATCACTGAAGCTTTCTTT
CDR3: CASTRTGGITEAFF

J: TRBJ1-6
D: -
V: TRBV4-3
size: -
DNA: TGCGCCAGCAGCCAAGTTCAGAGTCTTTACCCCATCTTT
CDR3: CASSQVQSLYPIF

J: TRBJ1-5
D: -
V: TRBV14
size: -
DNA: TGTGCCAGCAGCTCAACGGGACGGATCAATCAGCCCCAGCATTTT
CDR3: CASSSTGRINQPQHF

J: TRBJ2-7
D: TRBD2
V: TRBV4-1
size: -
DNA: TGCGCCAGCAGCCTAGGCTCGTTAGCGGGAGGGAACTCCTACGAGCAGTACTTC
CDR3: CASSLGSLAGGNSYEQYF

J: TRBJ2-7
D: -
V: TRBV4-1
size: -
DNA: TGCGCCAGCAGCCAAGTCAGTGGTGAGGGAGGGGGCGAGCAGTACTTC
CDR3: CASSQVSGEGGGEQYF

J: TRBJ1-5
D: TRBD1
V: TRBV30
size: once
DNA: TGTGCCCTAAGTGGGACAGCAAAGAATCAGCCCCAGCATTTT
CDR3: CALSGTAKNQPQHF

J: TRBJ1-2
D: -
V: TRBV6-5
size: few
DNA: TGTGCCAGCAGTTCCGTCAGGGGAGGCTACACCTTC
CDR3: CASSSVRGGYTF

J: TRBJ1-1
D: -
V: TRBV7-2
size: -
DNA: TGTGCCAGCAGCTCAGCGGTTGGGTACACTGAAGCTTTCTTT
CDR3: CASSSAVGYTEAFF

J: TRBJ1-1
D: -
V: TRBV12-5
size: -
DNA: TGTGCTAGTGGTTTAGGGGGGGCGGCCACTGAAGCTTTCTTT
CDR3: CASGLGGAATEAFF

J: TRBJ1-3
D: -
V: TRBV5-6
size: -
DNA: TGTGCCAGCAGCTTGTGGCGGAGCTCTGGAAACACCATATATTTT
CDR3: CASSLWRSSGNTIYF

J: TRBJ2-7
D: TRBD1
V: TRBV5-1
size: -
DNA: TGCGCCAGCCGGACCGGGACAGGGACCTACGAGCAGTACTTC
CDR3: CASRTGTGTYEQYF

J: TRBJ2-3
D: TRBD2
V: TRBV5-4
size: -
DNA: TGTGCCAGCAGCCCCCGGGGAGGGACCGGAGCAGATACGCAGTATTTT
CDR3: CASSPRGGTGADTQYF

J: TRBJ2-7
D: -
V: TRBV4-1
size: -
DNA: TGCGCCAGCAGCCAACGCCCACTCAAGACAGAAAACTACGAGCAGTACTTC
CDR3: CASSQRPLKTENYEQYF

J: TRBJ1-5
D: -
V: TRBV7-2
size: once
DNA: TGTGCCAGCAGCCTGACATTCAATCAGCCCCAGCATTTT
CDR3: CASSLTFNQPQHF

J: TRBJ1-2
D: TRBD1
V: TRBV28
size: -
DNA: TGTGCCAGCAGTTCAAGGGGACAGGCCGCCCCCAACTACACCTTC
CDR3: CASSSRGQAAPNYTF

J: TRBJ1-4
D: TRBD1
V: TRBV18
size: -
DNA: TGTGCCAGCGCAGGGACAGGGGGACTGGATGAAAAACTGTTTTTT
CDR3: CASAGTGGLDEKLFF

J: TRBJ1-2
D: -
V: TRBV29-1
size: once
DNA: TGCAGCGTTGTCGACCCATGGGGGAGTGGCTACACCTTC
CDR3: CSVVDPWGSGYTF

J: TRBJ2-1
D: -
V: TRBV4-3
size: once
DNA: TGCGCCAGCAGCCAAGATGGCTGGGGGGGCGGGGTCTACAATGAGCAGTTCTTC
CDR3: CASSQDGWGGGVYNEQFF

J: TRBJ2-2
D: TRBD2
V: TRBV9
size: -
DNA: TGTGCCAGCAGCGTAGCTAGCGGGGCCACCGGGGAGCTGTTTTTT
CDR3: CASSVASGATGELFF

J: TRBJ1-4
D: -
V: TRBV5-1
size: -
DNA: TGCGCCAGCAGCTTGGATCTGGGGGGAACTAATGAAAAACTGTTTTTT
CDR3: CASSLDLGGTNEKLFF

J: TRBJ1-3
D: TRBD1
V: TRBV5-4
size: many
DNA: TGTGCCAGCAACTCAGGGGGCGATTCCTCTGGAAACACCATATATTTT
CDR3: CASNSGGDSSGNTIYF

J: TRBJ2-1
D: -
V: TRBV14
size: once
DNA: TGTGCCAGCAGCGGACCCCCCGCCGGGAATGAGCAGTTCTTC
CDR3: CASSGPPAGNEQFF

J: TRBJ1-2
D: -
V: TRBV7-2
size: -
DNA: TGTGCCAGCAGCTTAGAGGCCTCCCTCGGGGGCTACACCTTC
CDR3: CASSLEASLGGYTF

J: TRBJ2-7
D: TRBD2
V: TRBV7-2
size: once
DNA: TGTGCCAGCAGCCCGGGACTAGCGGATGCCTACGAGCAGTACTTC
CDR3: CASSPGLADAYEQYF

J: TRBJ1-2
D: TRBD1
V: TRBV10-3
size: -
DNA: TGTGCCATCAGTGACTCCGTTACAGGGGGCTATGGCTACACCTTC
CDR3: CAISDSVTGGYGYTF